This T cell receptor beta chain comes out of a study of EBV T-cell therapy then PD-1 blockade in nasopharyngeal carcinoma (dated by TCRdb to about 2021). The Qiagen DNeasy Kit was used to extract genomic DNA from the sorted cells. TCR beta chain deep sequencing was performed on the immunoSEQ platform. In the source study's methods: Repertoire data analysis was performed with the immunoSEQ Analyzer software. In its TCRdb copy, this immuneACCESS table keeps in-frame sequences only and misses some clones. Where compared with another copy, unresolved V genes explain less than half of these, and the others have no known cause. V and J calls and clone size are given by that table; D and trimming were obtained from the DNA. For this sample there are about 23,000 clones; roughly 84% appear just once. The ten biggest clones cover over 25% of the sample. Points on this clone: Its antigen has not been determined. Base qualities are not recorded, but no much larger clone differs from it by a single base.

Taken with the paper, the label for treatment or condition translates to: AdE1-LMPpoly-expanded autologous EBV-specific T-cell therapy followed by anti-PD-1 nivolumab. The starting material was CD8+ T cells from blood, obtained at day 61 from a patient whose treatment included autologous EBV-specific T cells and nivolumab. The origin of this receptor is a man aged 40-49 years with nasopharyngeal carcinoma.

Here the CDR3 is given as CASSEMTENTEAFF. The DNA is as follows: TGTGCCAGCAGTGAAATGACAGAGAACACTGAAGCTTTCTTT. Recombination linked TRBV6-1 to TRBJ1-1, with a tentative D gene TRBD1 over 5 matching bases. The CDR3 sequence holds 14 residues, the cysteine and phenylalanine included. The DNA shown is the 42-base CDR3, in frame from base 1. From a lookup of the germline V gene, CDR1 and CDR2 are MNHNS and SASEGT. V loses 2 bases, J loses 1 base, and the germline ends lie 8 bases apart.